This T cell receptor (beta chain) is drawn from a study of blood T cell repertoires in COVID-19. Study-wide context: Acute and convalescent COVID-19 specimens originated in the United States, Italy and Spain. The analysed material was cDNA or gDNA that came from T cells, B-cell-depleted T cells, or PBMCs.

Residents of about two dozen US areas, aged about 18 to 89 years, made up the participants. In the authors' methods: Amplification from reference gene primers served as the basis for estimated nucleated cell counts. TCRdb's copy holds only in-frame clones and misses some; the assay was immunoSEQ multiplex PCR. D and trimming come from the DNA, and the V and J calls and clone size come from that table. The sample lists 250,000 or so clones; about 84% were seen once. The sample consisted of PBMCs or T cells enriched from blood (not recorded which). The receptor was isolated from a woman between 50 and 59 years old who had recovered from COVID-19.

CDR3 DNA: TGTGCCATCAGTGACTCCAATTCACCCCTCCACTTT. As protein: CAISDSNSPLHF. The chain has TRBV10-3 and TRBJ1-6; D unclear. The CDR3 consists of 12 residues. Trimming took 3 bases from V and 7 from J, leaving 4 bases between them. Germline CDR1 is ENHRY and CDR2 is SYGVKD.